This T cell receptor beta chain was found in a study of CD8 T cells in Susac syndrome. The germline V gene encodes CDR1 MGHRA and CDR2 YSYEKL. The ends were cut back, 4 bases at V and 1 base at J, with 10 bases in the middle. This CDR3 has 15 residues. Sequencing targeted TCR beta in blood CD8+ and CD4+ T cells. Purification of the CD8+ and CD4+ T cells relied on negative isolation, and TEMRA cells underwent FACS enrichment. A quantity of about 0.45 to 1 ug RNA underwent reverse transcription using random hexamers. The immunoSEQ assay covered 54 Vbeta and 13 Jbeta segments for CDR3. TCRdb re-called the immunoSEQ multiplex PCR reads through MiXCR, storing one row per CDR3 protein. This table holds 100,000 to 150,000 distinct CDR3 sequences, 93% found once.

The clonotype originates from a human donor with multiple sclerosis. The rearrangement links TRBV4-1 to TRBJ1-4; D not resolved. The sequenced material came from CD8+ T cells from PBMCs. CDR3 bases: TGCGCCAGCAGCCCCGGTGGACTAACTAATGAAAAACTGTTTTTT. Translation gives CASSPGGLTNEKLFF.